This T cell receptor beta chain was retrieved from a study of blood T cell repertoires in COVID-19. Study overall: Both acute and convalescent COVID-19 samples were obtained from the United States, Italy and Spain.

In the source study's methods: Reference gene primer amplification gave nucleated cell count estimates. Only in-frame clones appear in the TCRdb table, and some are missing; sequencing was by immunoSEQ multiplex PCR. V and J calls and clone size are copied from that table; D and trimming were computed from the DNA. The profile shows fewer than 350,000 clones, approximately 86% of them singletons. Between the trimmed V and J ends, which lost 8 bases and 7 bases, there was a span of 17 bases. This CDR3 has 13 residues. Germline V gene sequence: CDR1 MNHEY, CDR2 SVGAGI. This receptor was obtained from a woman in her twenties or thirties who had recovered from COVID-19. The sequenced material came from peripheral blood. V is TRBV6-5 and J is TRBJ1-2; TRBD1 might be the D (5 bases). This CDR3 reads CASGRADRRGYTF. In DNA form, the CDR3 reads TGTGCCAGCGGTCGGGCCGACAGACGTGGCTACACCTTC.